This T cell receptor beta chain was captured in a study of vaccination effects on CD4 cells after COVID-19. Study conclusions and caveats: After vaccination of healthy people, only 1 of 255 vaccine-induced clones cross-reacted with common cold coronaviruses. Clones from infection and from vaccination both contracted markedly late after vaccination.

Sequencing followed a ViraFEST assay step that expanded antigen-specific CD4+ T cells with viral peptide pools. A roughly 11-day culture period preceded the isolation of CD4+ T cells. Every participant took two doses of the BNT162b2 or mRNA-1273 vaccine. This clone appeared once. Its target is not known. Clones were sequenced by immunoSEQ multiplex PCR, and TCRdb holds only the in-frame ones, with some missing. The data show over 50,000 clones, more than 70% seen once. The CDR3 has 18 amino acids. V was pared by 1 base and J by 0 bases, with 16 bases between. Germline V gives CDR1 SGHVS, CDR2 FQNEAQ. The chain uses TRBV7-8 and TRBJ1-5; D remains unclear. The source was CD4+ T cells from PBMCs cultured with HCoV-229E spike peptides, collected after COVID-19 vaccination. This TCR derives from a human donor who received a COVID-19 vaccine. DNA for the CDR3: TGTGCCAGCAGCTTAGTAATACAGCCACCTTATAGCAATCAGCCCCAGCATTTT. Amino acids: CASSLVIQPPYSNQPQHF.